The next 29 T cell receptor beta chains were all read from a single sample in a study of shared clonotypes between healthy human individuals. Only in-frame clones appear in the TCRdb table, and some are missing; sequencing was by immunoSEQ multiplex PCR. In the table there are about 820,000 clones, 80% to 95% of which are singletons. The naive CD8 fraction comprised CD45RO-negative cells positively selected for CCR7 and excluded terminally differentiated effector memory CD45RA+ cells. Sequencing was carried out using naive CD8+ T cells sorted from blood. These receptors came from a man aged 25-45 years in good health.

The V gene is TRBV27, the J gene TRBJ2-1; TRBD1 or TRBD2 may be the D gene (5 bases each). Germline lookup yields CDR1 MNHEY and CDR2 SMNVEV (reference sequence). This CDR3 has 16 residues. V gave up 5 bases and J gave up 2 bases, with 16 bases separating them. CDR3 DNA: TGTGCCAGCAGTAAACCCGGGACCCTAACCTACAATGAGCAGTTCTTC. Its translation is CASSKPGTLTYNEQFF.

This chain links TRBV7-6 with TRBJ2-6; 9 bases are a match to TRBD1. The germline V gene encodes CDR1 SGHVS and CDR2 FNYEAQ. With 2 bases clipped from V and 2 bases from J, the junction kept 10 bases outside the gene matches. This CDR3 is built from 19 residues. The CDR3 sequence is CASSLNLRDRATGANVLTF. Written as DNA, the CDR3 is TGTGCCAGCAGCTTAAACCTCCGGGACAGGGCTACTGGGGCCAACGTCCTGACTTTC.

V usage is TRBV5-1 and J usage is TRBJ2-5; 9 nucleotides align to TRBD1. Germline values: CDR1 SGHRS, CDR2 YFSETQ. This CDR3 comprises 17 residues. Trimming took 3 bases from V and 2 from J; bases not matched to a gene: 11. The CDR3 loop is CASSWTFETGGQETQYF. In DNA form, the CDR3 reads TGCGCCAGCAGCTGGACCTTTGAGACAGGGGGGCAAGAGACCCAGTACTTC.

The genes are TRBV29-1 and TRBJ2-1; D is unclear. Trimming stripped 3 bases from V and 13 bases from J, with 16 bases between. The CDR3 is made up of 12 amino acids. CDR1 is SQVTM and CDR2 is ANQGSEA in the germline V gene. CDR3 sequence (DNA): TGCAGCGTTGAGGGCGCCAAGGGCGCTCAGTTCTTC. Translation: CSVEGAKGAQFF.

This clone has only one observation. The chain has TRBV18 and TRBJ1-4; 8 bases map to TRBD1. The ends lost 2 bases at V and 7 bases at J; junction bases unmatched: 3. The germline gives CDR1 KGHSH, CDR2 LQKENI. The CDR3 runs to 14 residues. CDR3 sequence (DNA): TGTGCCAGCTCACCAGGACAGGGTCTTGAAAAACTGTTTTTT. This codes for CASSPGQGLEKLFF.

Of note for this clone: Additional DNA sequences in this sample encode the identical CDR3. The chain combines TRBV19 with TRBJ2-7; unclear D gene. The germline CDR1 and CDR2 sequences are LNHDA and SQIVND (reference sequence). The CDR3 covers 13 residues. V gave up 1 base and J gave up 2 bases, with 6 bases separating them. The CDR3 coding sequence is TGTGCCAGTAGTATAGGGCCAACCTACGAGCAGTACTTC. Translating gives CASSIGPTYEQYF.

The chain combines TRBV7-2 with TRBJ2-2; D perhaps matches TRBD1 (5 bases). Per the germline V gene, CDR1 is SGHTA and CDR2 is FQGNSA. The CDR3 consists of 16 residues. The germline V and J ends were trimmed by 5 bases and 1 base, with 14 bases remaining between them. CDR3 residues: CASSHKQGRNTGELFF. CDR3 bases: TGTGCCAGCAGCCATAAGCAGGGTAGGAACACCGGGGAGCTGTTTTTT.

This sequence joins TRBV13 and TRBJ1-1, with D possibly being TRBD1 (5 bases). V gave up 5 bases and J gave up 0 bases, with 25 bases separating them. CDR1 is PRHDT, CDR2 FYEKMQ, per germline (reference sequence). The CDR3 runs to 19 residues. The CDR3 DNA is TGTGCCAGCAGCCGGGTAGGGGCCGACCTGAGTCGTTTGAACACTGAAGCTTTCTTT. This gives the protein CASSRVGADLSRLNTEAFF.

The chain has TRBV27 and TRBJ2-7; unclear D gene. Germline CDR1 MNHEY, CDR2 SMNVEV (reference sequence). This CDR3 has 15 amino acids. V dropped 5 bases and J dropped 5 bases, with 19 bases sitting between them. For the CDR3, the DNA is TGTGCCAGCAGTACCCGCTCGTGGGCGAACAACGAGCAGTACTTC. It encodes CASSTRSWANNEQYF.

Remarks on this clone: Distinct nucleotide sequences in the sample also encode this CDR3. The chain recombines TRBV11-2 with TRBJ2-7; 8 bases map to TRBD1. Germline values: CDR1 SGHAT, CDR2 FQNNGV. The CDR3 has 14 residues. Unmatched junction bases numbered 5, after V lost 3 bases and J lost 4 bases. The CDR3: CASSFGTGDYEQYF. The CDR3 DNA follows: TGTGCCAGCAGCTTTGGGACAGGAGATTACGAGCAGTACTTC.

Points on this clone: The same CDR3 arises from other DNA sequences in this sample as well. V gene TRBV11-2 combines with J gene TRBJ1-1; D gene ambiguous. Germline CDR1 is SGHAT and CDR2 is FQNNGV. The CDR3 loop spans 11 amino acids. With 1 base removed from V and 4 bases from J, the gap between germline ends came to 1 base. The DNA for the CDR3 is TGTGCCAGCAGCTTAGGCACTGAAGCTTTCTTT. It yields the protein CASSLGTEAFF.

The chain carries TRBV5-8 and TRBJ1-2; 8 nucleotides line up with TRBD1. Germline assignment: CDR1 SGHTS and CDR2 YDEGEE. CDR3 length equals 15 residues. V was clipped by 0 bases and J by 4 bases; unmatched bases: 5. CDR3 DNA sequence: TGTGCCAGCAGCTTGGGACAGGGGATTCCCTATGGCTACACCTTC. It yields the protein CASSLGQGIPYGYTF.

The V gene is TRBV2, the J gene TRBJ2-2; D remains ambiguous. This CDR3 has 12 amino acids. The germline V gene encodes CDR1 SNHLY and CDR2 FYNNEI. V shed 10 bases and J shed 5 bases, with 11 bases lying between them. The CDR3 DNA reads as TGTGCCACCTCAATCTTAACCGGGGAGCTGTTTTTT. It yields the protein CATSILTGELFF.

The chain carries TRBV7-9 and TRBJ2-2; the match to TRBD1 covers 9 bases. Germline values: CDR1 SEHNR, CDR2 FQNEAQ (reference sequence). CDR3 length: 16 residues. J lost 7 bases, V lost 5 bases, and 11 bases had no gene match. The CDR3 protein is CASSITGTGRSGELFF. CDR3 in DNA: TGTGCCAGCAGCATAACGGGGACAGGGCGGAGCGGGGAGCTGTTTTTT.

The V gene is TRBV7-3, the J gene TRBJ2-1; TRBD2 matches 7 bases. V was clipped by 3 bases and J by 7 bases; unmatched bases: 9. Germline assignment: CDR1 SGHTA and CDR2 FQGTGA. This CDR3 region has 15 residues. As DNA, the CDR3 is TGTGCCAGCAGCTTTGGCGGGAGAAGTAGGAATGAGCAGTTCTTC. This encodes CASSFGGRSRNEQFF.

The V call is TRBV6-1, the J call TRBJ1-2; TRBD1 is a possible D gene (6 bases). Per the germline V gene, CDR1 is MNHNS and CDR2 is SASEGT. The length of the CDR3 is 15 residues. V lost 3 bases to trimming and J lost 4 bases, with 15 bases between them. The CDR3 DNA sequence: TGTGCCAGCAGTGACACCCGACGACAGGCCTATGGCTACACCTTC. The encoded protein is CASSDTRRQAYGYTF.

J is TRBJ1-5 and V is TRBV19; 9 positions match TRBD1. With V trimmed by 2 bases and J by 4 bases, 3 bases remained unmatched. Germline V CDR1 and CDR2: LNHDA, SQIVND (reference sequence). This CDR3 is built from 15 residues. DNA for the CDR3: TGTGCCAGTAGTATATCCGACAGGGGGAATCAGCCCCAGCATTTT. Protein product: CASSISDRGNQPQHF. Using reference TRBV19 and TRBJ1-5 for the parts outside the CDR3, the full variable domain is DGGITQSPKYLFRKEGQNVTLSCEQNLNHDAMYWYRQDPGQGLRLIYYSQIVNDFQKGDIAEGYSVSREKKESFPLTVTSAQKNPTAFYLCASSISDRGNQPQHFGDGTRLSIL.

The chain couples TRBV18 to TRBJ2-1; TRBD2 is a possible D gene (5 bases). The CDR3 covers 11 residues. Germline CDR1 KGHSH, CDR2 LQKENI. V was trimmed by 3 bases and J by 8 bases, leaving 5 bases between them. The CDR3 reads CASSPDYEQFF. The CDR3 nucleotides read TGTGCCAGCTCACCGGACTATGAGCAGTTCTTC.

This chain connects TRBV7-2 to TRBJ2-7; D gene uncertain. This CDR3 has 14 amino acids. CDR1 and CDR2 (germline): SGHTA, FQGNSA. The V end lost 0 bases, the J end lost 2 bases, and 8 bases lay between the germline ends. CDR3 residues: CASSLAPPPYEQYF. As DNA, the CDR3 is TGTGCCAGCAGCTTAGCCCCCCCACCCTACGAGCAGTACTTC.

The gene calls are TRBV19 and TRBJ2-3; 9 bases line up with TRBD2. V lost 3 bases to trimming and J lost 1 base; unmatched junction nucleotides: 8. Germline values: CDR1 LNHDA, CDR2 SQIVND (reference sequence). CDR3 length equals 17 residues. CDR3 amino acids: CASSIIFLAGRTDTQYF. The CDR3 DNA reads as TGTGCCAGTAGTATTATCTTCCTAGCGGGACGCACAGATACGCAGTATTTT.

The rearrangement uses TRBV9 and TRBJ2-7, with D possibly matching TRBD2 (5 bases). The CDR3 covers 15 residues. V was pared by 0 bases and J by 1 base, with 11 bases between. Germline V gene sequence: CDR1 SGDLS, CDR2 YYNGEE. For the CDR3, the DNA is TGTGCCAGCAGCGTAGGGACTGTAGGGTCCTACGAGCAGTACTTC. This encodes CASSVGTVGSYEQYF.

The V gene is TRBV19, the J gene TRBJ1-5; D ambiguous. This CDR3 region has 13 residues. V lost 6 bases to trimming and J lost 8 bases, with 14 bases between them. Germline V gene data show CDR1 as LNHDA and CDR2 as SQIVND (reference sequence). The CDR3 loop is CASSTILAEPQHF. The CDR3 DNA reads TGTGCCAGTAGCACTATTCTGGCGGAGCCCCAGCATTTT.

The V and J genes are TRBV28 and TRBJ2-7; 11 bases are shared with TRBD1. Germline CDR1 is MDHEN and CDR2 is SYDVKM. V lost 5 bases, J lost 7 bases, and 4 bases stayed unmatched. The CDR3 has 13 residues. The DNA for the CDR3 is TGTGCCAGCAGTCTCGGGACAGGGGGTGAGCAGTACTTC. It translates to CASSLGTGGEQYF.

V usage is TRBV27 and J usage is TRBJ2-7, with a weak D call TRBD2 (5 bases). The CDR3 consists of 16 residues. Trimming left V 3 bases short and J 1 base short, with 16 bases between. Germline V gene data show CDR1 as MNHEY and CDR2 as SMNVEV (reference sequence). CDR3 DNA: TGTGCCAGCAGTTTCCGGAGCGGAGTTTCTTCCTACGAGCAGTACTTC. Translating gives CASSFRSGVSSYEQYF.

The J gene is TRBJ2-1, the V gene TRBV6-1, with D possibly matching TRBD2 (6 bases). Per the germline V gene, CDR1 is MNHNS and CDR2 is SASEGT. Trimming shortened V by 8 bases and J by 0 bases, and 14 bases separated the two germline ends. The CDR3 covers 15 residues. The CDR3 DNA reads TGTGCCAGCGGGGGAGGTACATTCTCCTACAATGAGCAGTTCTTC. This translates into CASGGGTFSYNEQFF.

V is TRBV7-9 and J is TRBJ1-2; TRBD1 aligns across 8 bases. The germline gives CDR1 SEHNR, CDR2 FQNEAQ (reference sequence). The CDR3 sequence is 15 residues long. The V gene end was trimmed by 1 base and the J gene end by 3 bases; junction bases not matched to a gene: 4. Written as DNA, the CDR3 is TGTGCCAGCAGCTTAGTGGACAGGGCTCACTATGGCTACACCTTC. Protein sequence: CASSLVDRAHYGYTF.

This sequence joins TRBV5-8 and TRBJ1-5; D ambiguous. The CDR3 spans 15 residues. Trimming shortened V by 1 base and J by 1 base, and 9 bases separated the two germline ends. CDR1 is SGHTS and CDR2 is YDEGEE in the germline V gene. The CDR3 DNA is TGTGCCAGCAGCTTGTGGTGGGGAAGCAATCAGCCCCAGCATTTT. Amino acid sequence: CASSLWWGSNQPQHF.

The chain carries TRBV5-4 and TRBJ1-3; perhaps TRBD1 as D (5 bases). The V end was cut by 4 bases, the J end by 0 bases, with 23 bases between. The V gene's germline CDR1 is SGHNT and CDR2 YYREEE (reference sequence). This CDR3 spans 19 amino acids. The CDR3 here is CASSETPGGRPSSGNTIYF. CDR3 DNA: TGTGCCAGCAGCGAAACCCCCGGGGGTCGTCCCAGCTCTGGAAACACCATATATTTT.

The chain is built from TRBV29-1 and TRBJ2-7, with TRBD2 identical over 12 bases. CDR1 is SQVTM and CDR2 is ANQGSEA in the germline V gene. CDR3 length equals 14 residues. The V and J ends lost 5 bases and 4 bases, in that order; junction bases with no gene match: 6. CDR3 coding DNA: TGCAGCGTTCTAGCGGGAGGGTCGAGTTACGAGCAGTACTTC. It yields the protein CSVLAGGSSYEQYF.